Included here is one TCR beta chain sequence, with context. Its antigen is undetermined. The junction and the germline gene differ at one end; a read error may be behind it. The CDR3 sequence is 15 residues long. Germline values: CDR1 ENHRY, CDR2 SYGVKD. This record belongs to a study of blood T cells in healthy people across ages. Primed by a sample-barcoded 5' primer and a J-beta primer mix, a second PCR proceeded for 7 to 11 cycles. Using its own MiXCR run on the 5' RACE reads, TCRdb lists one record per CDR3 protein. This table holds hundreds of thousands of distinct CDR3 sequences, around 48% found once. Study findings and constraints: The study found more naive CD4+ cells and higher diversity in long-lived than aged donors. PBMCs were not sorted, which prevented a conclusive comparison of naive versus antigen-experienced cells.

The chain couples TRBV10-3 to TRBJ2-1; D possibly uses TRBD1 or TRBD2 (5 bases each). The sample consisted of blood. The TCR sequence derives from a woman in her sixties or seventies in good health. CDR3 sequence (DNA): TGTGCCATCAGTGGTACCGGGGCGTCCTACAATGAGCTGTTCTTC. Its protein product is CAISGTGASYNELFF.